Listed here are 29 T cell receptor beta chains from one sample, sequenced in a study of T cell repertoires in cytomegalovirus infection. Antigens for these TCRs are unknown. TCRdb redid the calling of the reads with MiXCR, one entry per CDR3 protein. Of 900,000 to 950,000 distinct CDR3 sequences listed, approximately 31% are singletons. The material was cultured CD8+ T cells from PBMCs, obtained from culture after CMV antigen stimulation. These receptors were collected from a human donor in good health (CMV status not recorded). Some clones in this sample may be carry-over from other donors' samples.

The rearrangement uses TRBV27 and TRBJ2-3; D possibly corresponds to TRBD2 (6 bases). The germline V gene has CDR1 MNHEY and CDR2 SMNVEV (reference sequence). The CDR3 covers 16 residues. V lost 6 bases and J lost 0, with 16 bases in between. The CDR3 is CASSPFGGGSTDTQYF. CDR3 DNA sequence: TGTGCCAGCAGCCCTTTTGGGGGAGGAAGCACAGATACGCAGTATTTT.

This clonotype was seen repeatedly, ten times or more. The V and J genes are TRBV7-8 and TRBJ2-7; D is unresolved. Germline loops: CDR1 SGHVS, CDR2 FQNEAQ. This CDR3 has 14 amino acids. Trimming removed 5 bases at V and 0 bases at J, with 11 bases between. CDR3 sequence (DNA): TGTGCCAGCAGCCCCGAGAGGAGCTCCTACGAGCAGTACTTC. Its translation is CASSPERSSYEQYF.

The chain joins TRBV6-2 or TRBV6-3 to TRBJ2-2; D gene uncertain. Trimming cost V 6 bases and J 7 bases, with 21 bases left between them. The CDR3 extends over 16 amino acids. CDR1 and CDR2 (germline): MNHEY, SVGEGT. The chain's CDR3 is CASSFSFRVAGGELFF. The CDR3 nucleotides are TGTGCCAGCAGCTTCTCTTTTCGGGTGGCTGGCGGGGAGCTGTTTTTT.

This clonotype was observed many times. J is TRBJ2-1 and V is TRBV4-1; D is uncertain. CDR1 is MGHRA and CDR2 is YSYEKL in the germline V gene. This CDR3 has 16 residues. V lost 4 bases and J 0 bases, leaving 13 bases between the germline ends. In DNA form, the CDR3 reads TGCGCCAGCAGCCCCCGGATCCGAAGCTCCTACAATGAGCAGTTCTTC. It translates to CASSPRIRSSYNEQFF.

The chain couples TRBV10-3 to TRBJ1-4; no reliable D call. The CDR3 is made up of 14 amino acids. V was trimmed by 2 bases and J by 2 bases, leaving 6 bases between them. The germline CDR1 and CDR2 sequences are ENHRY and SYGVKD. The CDR3 here is CAISEGDTNEKLFF. CDR3 nucleotide sequence: TGTGCCATCAGTGAGGGGGATACTAATGAAAAACTGTTTTTT.

In DNA form, the CDR3 reads TGTGCCAGCAGCGGCCCCCCGCCCTACAAAGACAATGAGCAGTTCTTC. This encodes CASSGPPPYKDNEQFF. The J gene is TRBJ2-1, the V gene TRBV5-5; D is ambiguous. Germline-derived CDR1 and CDR2 are SGHKS and YYEKEE (reference sequence). The CDR3 has 16 amino acids. The V gene lost 4 bases and the J gene lost 5 bases, with 19 bases spanning the gap.

This chain connects TRBV10-3 to TRBJ2-7; D unresolved. The germline V and J ends were trimmed by 0 bases and 1 base, with 7 bases remaining between them. There are 14 residues in the CDR3. Germline CDR1 reads ENHRY; CDR2 reads SYGVKD. CDR3 sequence reads: CAISESKISYEQYV. The CDR3 region has the DNA TGTGCCATCAGTGAGTCGAAAATTTCCTACGAGCAGTACGTC.

This clonotype was recorded a few times. V is TRBV12-5 and J is TRBJ2-2; D remains ambiguous. Looked up from germline, CDR1 is LGHNT and CDR2 is FRNRAP. The CDR3 contains 14 residues. Trimming removed 4 bases from V and 2 bases from J, with 8 bases in between. The CDR3 loop is CASGSPVNTGELFF. In nucleotides, the CDR3 is TGTGCTAGTGGTTCCCCAGTCAACACCGGGGAGCTGTTTTTT.

Only a few counts were recorded for this clonotype. This CDR3 is CASSQALLSYNEQFF. CDR3 coding DNA: TGCGCCAGCAGCCAAGCACTGCTATCCTACAATGAGCAGTTCTTC. The chain recombines TRBV4-3 with TRBJ2-1; no firm D call. Trimming shortened V by 1 base and J by 1 base, and 8 bases separated the two germline ends. Germline CDR1 LGHNA, CDR2 YSLEER. The CDR3 length is 15 residues.

As DNA, the CDR3 is TGCGCCAGCAGTGAGGGGCCCGCCTACAATGAGCAGTTCTTC. It yields the protein CASSEGPAYNEQFF. V is TRBV10-2 and J is TRBJ2-1; D is uncertain. Germline-derived CDR1 and CDR2 are WSHSY and SAAADI. The CDR3 is made up of 14 amino acids. Deletions cut 2 bases from V and 2 bases from J, with 7 bases between.

Notes on this clonotype: One end of the junction varies from germline; a read error may be responsible. This sequence joins TRBV7-4 and TRBJ2-1, with 10 nucleotides matching TRBD1. This CDR3 is built from 15 residues. Germline-derived CDR1 and CDR2 are SGHVT and SQSDAQ. The CDR3 is CANSTRSRGTGEEFF. The CDR3 region has the DNA TGTGCCAACAGCACTAGAAGCCGCGGGACAGGGGAGGAGTTCTTC.

The chain recombines TRBV20-1 with TRBJ2-7; 7 nucleotides agree with TRBD1. The CDR3 extends over 13 amino acids. Germline V gene lookup returns CDR1 DFQATT and CDR2 SNEGSKA (reference sequence). V dropped 1 base and J dropped 3; count of bases not matched to a gene: 3. In DNA form, the CDR3 reads TGCAGTGCTAGAGTCGGACAGGTCTACGAGCAGTACGTC. Residues: CSARVGQVYEQYV.

This clonotype was recorded at least ten times. The chain combines TRBV5-4 with TRBJ2-1; TRBD1 aligns across 7 bases. Germline trimming cut 3 bases from V and 6 bases from J; bases unmatched to any gene: 12. CDR3 size: 16 residues. The germline gives CDR1 SGHNT, CDR2 YYREEE (reference sequence). CDR3 nucleotides: TGTGCCAGCAGCTCCACCGTGGGATGGACAGGCAATGAGCAGTTCTTC. Translation gives CASSSTVGWTGNEQFF.

The CDR3 here is CASSPGRGYGYTF. In nucleotides, the CDR3 is TGTGCCAGTAGCCCCGGACGAGGCTATGGCTACACCTTC. This chain links TRBV19 with TRBJ1-2; D not certain. The length of the CDR3 is 13 residues. In germline, CDR1 is LNHDA, CDR2 SQIVND (reference sequence). The V gene lost 6 bases and the J gene lost 4 bases, with 12 bases spanning the gap. Full variable domain (rest looked up from reference TRBV19 and TRBJ1-2): DGGITQSPKYLFRKEGQNVTLSCEQNLNHDAMYWYRQDPGQGLRLIYYSQIVNDFQKGDIAEGYSVSREKKESFPLTVTSAQKNPTAFYLCASSPGRGYGYTFGSGTRLTVV.

This clonotype turned up a few times. CDR3 loop: CATSREGGYNEQFF. CDR3 nucleotides: TGTGCCACCAGCAGAGAGGGCGGCTACAATGAGCAGTTCTTC. The chain carries TRBV15 and TRBJ2-1; D not certain. The germline gives CDR1 LNHNV, CDR2 YYDKDF (reference sequence). The V end lost 0 bases, the J end lost 3 bases, and 6 bases lay between the germline ends. The CDR3 loop spans 14 amino acids.

Ten or more counts support this clonotype. V is TRBV7-9 and J is TRBJ1-1; a possible D gene is TRBD1 (6 bases). CDR1 and CDR2 from the germline V gene are SEHNR and FQNEAQ (reference sequence). This CDR3 is 14 amino acids long. Trimming shortened V by 1 base and J by 5 bases, and 11 bases separated the two germline ends. The CDR3 here is CASSLDRVLTEAFF. For the CDR3, the DNA is TGTGCCAGCAGCTTAGACAGGGTCTTGACTGAAGCTTTCTTT.

CDR3 sequence: CASSNGGPLSNQPQHF. The CDR3 nucleotides read TGCGCCAGCTCCAACGGAGGGCCCCTTAGCAATCAGCCCCAGCATTTT. The chain links TRBV10-2 to TRBJ1-5; D gene uncertain. The CDR3 sequence is 16 residues long. The V end lost 8 bases, the J end lost 0 bases, and 17 bases lay between the germline ends. CDR1 WSHSY and CDR2 SAAADI come from the germline V gene.

The rearrangement joins TRBV11-3 to TRBJ2-7; possibly TRBD2 for D (6 bases). Trimming shortened V by 11 bases and J by 6 bases, and 23 bases separated the two germline ends. Germline V gene lookup returns CDR1 SGHNT and CDR2 YENEEA. The CDR3 extends over 14 amino acids. CDR3 nucleotides: TGTGCCTCCCTACAGGAGGGTATGAGAGGCGAGCAGTACGTC. Residues: CASLQEGMRGEQYV.

The chain combines TRBV28 with TRBJ2-1; D perhaps matches TRBD1 (7 bases). Trimming cost V 3 bases and J 8 bases, with 17 bases left between them. This CDR3 is 15 amino acids long. Germline lookup yields CDR1 MDHEN and CDR2 SYDVKM. The CDR3 bases are TGTGCCAGCAGTTTCAGGGGGGCCGTCCCCCATGAGCAGTTCTTC. Protein: CASSFRGAVPHEQFF.

This clonotype was observed a few times. The rearrangement joins TRBV27 to TRBJ2-7; 8 bases agree with TRBD1. The germline V gene has CDR1 MNHEY and CDR2 SMNVEV (reference sequence). The length of the CDR3 is 12 residues. The V gene end was trimmed by 8 bases and the J gene end by 3 bases; junction bases not matched to a gene: 3. For the CDR3, the DNA is TGTGCCAGCTGGGGGACAGGCTACGAGCAGTACTTC. Its translation: CASWGTGYEQYF.

The chain recombines TRBV11-3 with TRBJ2-2; D is uncertain. The CDR3 is made up of 15 amino acids. The germline gives CDR1 SGHNT, CDR2 YENEEA. The ends were cut back, 4 bases at V and 2 bases at J, with 11 bases in the middle. The chain's CDR3 is CASSSDFYNTGELFF. The CDR3 nucleotides read TGTGCCAGCAGCTCCGATTTCTATAACACCGGGGAGCTGTTTTTT.

At least ten counts were recorded for this clonotype. The chain employs TRBV7-8 and TRBJ2-5; 13 bases line up with TRBD2. The CDR3 length is 17 residues. V trimming: 2 bases; J trimming: 0 bases; junction bases outside the gene matches: 3. Per germline, CDR1 SGHVS and CDR2 FQNEAQ. For the CDR3, the DNA is TGTGCCAGCAGCTTAAAACTAGCGGGGGGGGACCAAGAGACCCAGTACTTC. This encodes CASSLKLAGGDQETQYF.

V usage is TRBV6-6 and J usage is TRBJ2-7; D is unclear. CDR1 and CDR2 (germline): MNHNY, SVGAGI (reference sequence). The germline V and J ends were trimmed by 6 bases and 0 bases, with 6 bases remaining between them. This CDR3 spans 12 amino acids. The CDR3, as DNA: TGTGCCAGCAGCACAGACTCCTACGAGCAGTACTTC. Translation: CASSTDSYEQYF.

The chain is built from TRBV12-3 or TRBV12-4 and TRBJ1-5, with 7 bases aligning to TRBD1. CDR3 length equals 16 residues. V dropped 5 bases and J dropped 4; count of bases not matched to a gene: 11. CDR3 bases: TGTGCCAGCAGTGGGAGAGACAGGGTTAGGAATCAGCCCCAGCATTTT. This translates into CASSGRDRVRNQPQHF.

The J gene is TRBJ2-1, the V gene TRBV19; D gene ambiguous. Germline CDR1 reads LNHDA; CDR2 reads SQIVND (reference sequence). V shed 6 bases and J shed 2 bases, with 14 bases lying between them. CDR3 length equals 15 residues. The CDR3 region is CASRYSMSAYNEQFF. In nucleotides, the CDR3 is TGTGCCAGTAGGTATAGCATGTCTGCCTACAATGAGCAGTTCTTC.

The gene calls are TRBV19 and TRBJ1-3; D perhaps matches TRBD1 (5 bases). The germline CDR1 and CDR2 sequences are LNHDA and SQIVND (reference sequence). Trimming stripped 6 bases from V and 0 bases from J, with 12 bases between. This CDR3 is 15 amino acids long. The CDR3 loop reads CASSRRGDSGNTIYF. The CDR3 DNA follows: TGTGCCAGTAGCAGGAGGGGCGACTCTGGAAACACCATATATTTT.

The chain recombines TRBV6-2 or TRBV6-3 with TRBJ2-7; D assignment may be TRBD1 or TRBD2 (5 bases each). Trimming removed 5 bases from V and 2 bases from J, with 16 bases in between. CDR1 MNHEY and CDR2 SVGEGT come from the germline V gene. The CDR3 covers 15 residues. This CDR3 is CASSAGTESTYEQYV. CDR3 nucleotides: TGTGCCAGCAGTGCCGGGACCGAAAGCACCTACGAGCAGTACGTC.

The rearrangement links TRBV7-2 to TRBJ2-1; 10 positions agree with TRBD2. The V and J ends lost 1 base and 6 bases, in that order; junction bases with no gene match: 9. Germline values: CDR1 SGHTA, CDR2 FQGNSA. The CDR3 runs to 17 residues. The CDR3: CASSLVSLAGDINEQFF. CDR3 in DNA: TGTGCCAGCAGCTTAGTGTCGCTAGCGGGGGACATCAATGAGCAGTTCTTC.

This chain links TRBV5-6 with TRBJ1-1, with D perhaps matching TRBD1 (5 bases). The CDR3 has 17 amino acids. Germline V gene lookup returns CDR1 SGHDT and CDR2 YYEEEE. The germline V and J ends were trimmed by 0 bases and 0 bases, with 15 bases remaining between them. The CDR3 coding sequence is TGTGCCAGCAGCTTGGCGAGGTTCCAGGGCATGAACACTGAAGCTTTCTTT. Translated, it gives CASSLARFQGMNTEAFF.